This TCR beta chain was sequenced in a study of Ad26.COV2.S vaccination and SARS-CoV-2 variants. Study-wide background: As a participant in COV1001, the donor was in the Ad26.COV2.S trial arm. The study's findings and limits: Recipients given vaccine exceeded placebo recipients in spike-specific TCR breadth.

Comment on this clone: The target antigen is unknown.

TCRdb's copy holds only in-frame clones and misses some; the assay was immunoSEQ multiplex PCR. The sample consists of 350,000 to 450,000 clones, around 91% of them appearing once. The treatment: about 20 received Ad26.COV2.S at low or high dose, single or two shots; 5 received placebo; per-sample allocation not given. Material that was analyzed had been drawn on day 63 after the first vaccine or placebo injection. Aged 18-55 years, donor was enrolled in Boston in about 2020. Germline values: CDR1 SGHRS, CDR2 YFSETQ. The CDR3 sequence is 14 residues long. Trimming left V 1 base short and J 3 bases short, with 11 bases between.

The sequenced sample was peripheral blood, obtained in a trial of Ad26.COV2.S vaccine versus placebo. This chain links TRBV5-1 with TRBJ2-7; tentatively, D is TRBD1 (6 bases). The receptor was isolated from a person aged 18-60 years who received the Ad26.COV2.S COVID-19 vaccine or a placebo. The DNA of the CDR3 is TGCGCCAGCAGCTTGAGGACAGATAACTACGAGCAGTACTTC. Translation: CASSLRTDNYEQYF.